This T cell receptor beta chain was retrieved from a study of T-cell reconstitution after alpha-beta-depleted transplantation in children. This clonotype came up a few times. Researchers prepared the TCRbeta library using unique molecular identifiers, the study reports. TCRdb reprocessed the PCR reads via MiXCR and lists one record per CDR3 protein. Here the sample spans 250,000 to 300,000 distinct CDR3 sequences, nearly 10% being singletons. V lost 2 bases and J lost 3; bases outside the gene matches: 4. CDR3 length: 15 residues. CDR1 and CDR2 (germline): SGHVS, FQNEAQ. The rearrangement joins TRBV7-8 to TRBJ2-1; 7 nucleotides match TRBD1. Sequenced here: PBMCs from the stem cell graft donor, sampled from the stem cell graft. This receptor was identified in a human donor who donated a stem cell graft to a child with SCID. The CDR3 DNA is TGTGCCAGCAGCTTAAAGGGGGCGATCTACAATGAGCAGTTCTTC. Protein sequence: CASSLKGAIYNEQFF.